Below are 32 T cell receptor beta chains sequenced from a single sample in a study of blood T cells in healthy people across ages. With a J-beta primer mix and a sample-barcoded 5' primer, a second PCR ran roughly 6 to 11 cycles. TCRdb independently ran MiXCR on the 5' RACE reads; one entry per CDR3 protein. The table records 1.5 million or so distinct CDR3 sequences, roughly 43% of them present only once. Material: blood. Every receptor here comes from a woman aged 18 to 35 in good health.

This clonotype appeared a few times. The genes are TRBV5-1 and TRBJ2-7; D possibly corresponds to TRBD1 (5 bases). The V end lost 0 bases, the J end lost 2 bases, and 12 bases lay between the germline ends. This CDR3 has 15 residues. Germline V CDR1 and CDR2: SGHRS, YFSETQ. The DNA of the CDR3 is TGCGCCAGCAGCTTGGGACGACAGACAACCTACGAGCAGTACTTC. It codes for CASSLGRQTTYEQYF.

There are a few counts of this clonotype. The chain's CDR3 is CASSGWTSGRTDTQYF. The DNA for the CDR3 is TGTGCCAGCAGCGGATGGACTAGCGGGAGGACAGATACGCAGTATTTT. V gene TRBV9 combines with J gene TRBJ2-3, with 14 nucleotides matching TRBD2. This CDR3 has 16 residues. V lost 3 bases to trimming and J lost 3 bases; unmatched junction nucleotides: 3. Germline CDR1 SGDLS, CDR2 YYNGEE. Full variable domain (rest looked up from reference TRBV9 and TRBJ2-3): DSGVTQTPKHLITATGQRVTLRCSPRSGDLSVYWYQQSLDQGLQFLIQYYNGEERAKGNILERFSAQQFPDLHSELNLSSLELGDSALYFCASSGWTSGRTDTQYFGPGTRLTVL.

CDR3 protein: CSALGLASYERYF. CDR3 nucleotide sequence: TGCAGTGCCCTGGGACTAGCGAGCTACGAGCGGTACTTC. This chain joins TRBV20-1 and TRBJ2-5; 10 bases map to TRBD2. The CDR3 has 13 residues. V shed 6 bases, J shed 13 bases, and the junction held 14 bases outside the gene matches. From germline, CDR1 is DFQATT and CDR2 SNEGSKA (reference sequence).

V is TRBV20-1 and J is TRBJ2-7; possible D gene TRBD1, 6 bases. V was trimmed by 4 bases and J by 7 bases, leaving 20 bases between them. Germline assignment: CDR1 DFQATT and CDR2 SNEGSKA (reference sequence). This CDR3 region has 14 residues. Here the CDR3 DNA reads TGCAGTGCTAACCGGGACACATACTACGTGGAGCAGTACTTC. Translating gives CSANRDTYYVEQYF.

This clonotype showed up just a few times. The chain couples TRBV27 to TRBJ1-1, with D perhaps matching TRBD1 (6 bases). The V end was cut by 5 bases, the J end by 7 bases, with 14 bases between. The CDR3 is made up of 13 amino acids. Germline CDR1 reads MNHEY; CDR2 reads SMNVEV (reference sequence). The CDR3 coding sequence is TGTGCCAGCAGTCATCTTTTGACAGGTGAAGCTTTCTTT. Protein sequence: CASSHLLTGEAFF.

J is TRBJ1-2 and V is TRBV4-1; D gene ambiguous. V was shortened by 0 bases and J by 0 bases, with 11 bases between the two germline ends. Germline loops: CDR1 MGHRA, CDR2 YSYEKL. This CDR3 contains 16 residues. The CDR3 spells CASSQDSRTPNYGYTF. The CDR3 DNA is TGCGCCAGCAGCCAAGATTCCCGGACCCCTAACTATGGCTACACCTTC.

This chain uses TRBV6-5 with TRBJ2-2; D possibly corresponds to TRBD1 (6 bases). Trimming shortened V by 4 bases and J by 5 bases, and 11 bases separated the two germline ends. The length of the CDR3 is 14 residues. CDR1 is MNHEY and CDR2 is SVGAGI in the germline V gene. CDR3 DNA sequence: TGTGCCAGCAGTTGGGGACACGGGACCGGGGAGCTGTTTTTT. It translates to CASSWGHGTGELFF.

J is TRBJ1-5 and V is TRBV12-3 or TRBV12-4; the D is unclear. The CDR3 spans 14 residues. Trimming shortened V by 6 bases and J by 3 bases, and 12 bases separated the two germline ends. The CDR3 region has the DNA TGTGCCAGCAGCCCACTTATGACCAATCAGCCCCAGCATTTT. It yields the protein CASSPLMTNQPQHF.

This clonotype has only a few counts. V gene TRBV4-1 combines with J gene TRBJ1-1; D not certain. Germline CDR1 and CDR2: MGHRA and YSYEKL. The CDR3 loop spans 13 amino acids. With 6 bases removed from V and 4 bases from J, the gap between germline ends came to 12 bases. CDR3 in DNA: TGCGCCAGCAGGTACCGAGAGGCCACTGAAGCTTTCTTT. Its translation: CASRYREATEAFF.

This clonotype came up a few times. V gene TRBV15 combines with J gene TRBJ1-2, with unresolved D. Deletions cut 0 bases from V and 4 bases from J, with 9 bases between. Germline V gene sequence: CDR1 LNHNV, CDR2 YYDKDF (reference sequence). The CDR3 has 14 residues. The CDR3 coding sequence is TGTGCCACCAGCAGAGATGGGGATGTCTATGGCTACACCTTC. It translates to CATSRDGDVYGYTF.

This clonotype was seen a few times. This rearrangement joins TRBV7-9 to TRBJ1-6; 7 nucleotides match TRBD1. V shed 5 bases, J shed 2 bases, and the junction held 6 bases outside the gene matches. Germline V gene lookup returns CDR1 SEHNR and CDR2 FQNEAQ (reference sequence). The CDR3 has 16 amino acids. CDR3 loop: CASSRQGRTYNSPLHF. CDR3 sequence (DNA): TGTGCCAGCAGCAGACAGGGAAGGACCTATAATTCACCCCTCCACTTT.

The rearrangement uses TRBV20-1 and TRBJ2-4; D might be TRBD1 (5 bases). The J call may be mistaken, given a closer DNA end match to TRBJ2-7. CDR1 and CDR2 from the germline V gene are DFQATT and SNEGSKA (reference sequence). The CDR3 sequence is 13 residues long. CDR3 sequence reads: CSATPTATYEQYF. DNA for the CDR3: TGCAGTGCAACCCCGACAGCGACCTACGAGCAGTACTTC.

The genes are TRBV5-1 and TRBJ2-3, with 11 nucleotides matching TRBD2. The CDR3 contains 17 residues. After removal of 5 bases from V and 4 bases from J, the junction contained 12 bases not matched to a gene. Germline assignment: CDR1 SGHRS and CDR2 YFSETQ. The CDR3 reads CASSYSQTSGTSDTQYF. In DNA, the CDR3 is TGCGCCAGCAGTTATAGCCAGACTAGCGGGACTTCAGATACGCAGTATTTT.

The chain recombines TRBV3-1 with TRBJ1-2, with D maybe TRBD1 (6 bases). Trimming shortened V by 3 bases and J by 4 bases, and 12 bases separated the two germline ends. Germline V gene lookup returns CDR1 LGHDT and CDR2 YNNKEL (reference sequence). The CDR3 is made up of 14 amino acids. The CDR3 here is CASSHAGTTYGYTF. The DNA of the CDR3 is TGTGCCAGCAGCCACGCCGGGACAACCTATGGCTACACCTTC.

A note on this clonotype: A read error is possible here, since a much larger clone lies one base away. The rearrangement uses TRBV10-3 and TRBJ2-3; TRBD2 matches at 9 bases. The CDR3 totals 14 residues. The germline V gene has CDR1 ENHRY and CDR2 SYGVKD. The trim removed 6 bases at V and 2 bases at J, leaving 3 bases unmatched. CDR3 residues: CAIRASGVTDTQYF. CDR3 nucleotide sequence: TGTGCCATCAGAGCTAGCGGGGTCACAGATACGCAGTATTTT.

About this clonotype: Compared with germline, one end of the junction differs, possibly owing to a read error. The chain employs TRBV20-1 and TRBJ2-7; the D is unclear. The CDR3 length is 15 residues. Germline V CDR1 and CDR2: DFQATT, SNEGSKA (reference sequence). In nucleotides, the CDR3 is TGCAGTGTTAGAGTTGACCCCTCGTGGGCCTACGAGCAGTACTTC. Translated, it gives CSVRVDPSWAYEQYF.

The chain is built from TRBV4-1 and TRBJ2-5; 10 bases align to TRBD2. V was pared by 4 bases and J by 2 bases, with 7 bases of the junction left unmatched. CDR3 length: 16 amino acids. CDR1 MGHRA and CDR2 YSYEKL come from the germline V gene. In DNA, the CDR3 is TGCGCCAGCAGCCCGGGACTAGCGACGTCACAAGAGACCCAGTACTTC. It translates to CASSPGLATSQETQYF.

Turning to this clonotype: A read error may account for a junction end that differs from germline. CDR3 in amino acids: CASSHRASGGHERYF. CDR3 DNA sequence: TGTGCCAGCAGCCATCGCGCCTCAGGGGGCCACGAGCGGTACTTC. V usage is TRBV16 and J usage is TRBJ2-7; 8 bases agree with TRBD1. This CDR3 is 15 amino acids long. Germline V lookup: CDR1 KGHSY, CDR2 FQNENV.

CDR3 loop: CASSSGTGGRQYF. DNA of the CDR3: TGTGCCAGCAGTTCCGGGACAGGGGGCAGGCAGTACTTC. J is TRBJ2-7 and V is TRBV6-5; 12 bases line up with TRBD1. CDR3 length: 13 residues. Germline V CDR1 and CDR2: MNHEY, SVGAGI. V shed 4 bases, J shed 9 bases, and the junction held 4 bases outside the gene matches.

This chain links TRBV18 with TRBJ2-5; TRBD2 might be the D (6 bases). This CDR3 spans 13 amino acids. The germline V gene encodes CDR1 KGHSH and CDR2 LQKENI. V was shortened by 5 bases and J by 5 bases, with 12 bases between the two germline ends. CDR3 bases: TGTGCCAGCTCAAGGGCGGGACCCGAGACCCAGTACTTC. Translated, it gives CASSRAGPETQYF.

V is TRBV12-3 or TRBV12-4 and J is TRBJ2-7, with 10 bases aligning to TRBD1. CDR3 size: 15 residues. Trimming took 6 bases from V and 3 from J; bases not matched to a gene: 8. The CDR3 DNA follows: TGTGCCAGCAGCGTGGATGGGACAGGGGTCTACGAGCAGTACTTC. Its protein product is CASSVDGTGVYEQYF.

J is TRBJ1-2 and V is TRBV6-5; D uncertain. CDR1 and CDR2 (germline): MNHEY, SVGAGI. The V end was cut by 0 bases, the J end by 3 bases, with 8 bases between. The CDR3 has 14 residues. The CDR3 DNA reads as TGTGCCAGCAGTTACTCGACATACTACTATGGCTACACCTTC. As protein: CASSYSTYYYGYTF.

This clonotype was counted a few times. CDR3 in amino acids: CATGTQTSLFGEKLFF. In nucleotides, the CDR3 is TGTGCAACCGGGACGCAGACCAGCCTTTTCGGTGAAAAACTGTTTTTT. The chain combines TRBV21-1 with TRBJ1-4; the table gives TRBD1 as D, unverified against the DNA. TRBV21-1 is shown as a pseudogene. The CDR3 is made up of 16 amino acids.

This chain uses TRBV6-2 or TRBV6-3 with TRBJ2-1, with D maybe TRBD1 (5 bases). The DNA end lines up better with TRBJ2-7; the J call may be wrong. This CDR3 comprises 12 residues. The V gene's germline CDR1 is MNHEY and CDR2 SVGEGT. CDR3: CASSVTAREQYF. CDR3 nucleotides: TGTGCCAGCAGTGTGACAGCACGCGAGCAGTACTTC.

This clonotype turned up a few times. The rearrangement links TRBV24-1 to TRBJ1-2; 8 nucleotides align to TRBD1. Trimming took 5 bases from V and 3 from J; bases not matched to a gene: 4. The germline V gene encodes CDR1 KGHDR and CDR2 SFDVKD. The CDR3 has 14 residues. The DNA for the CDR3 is TGTGCCACCAGTGGGACAGGGACCTACTATGGCTACACCTTC. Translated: CATSGTGTYYGYTF.

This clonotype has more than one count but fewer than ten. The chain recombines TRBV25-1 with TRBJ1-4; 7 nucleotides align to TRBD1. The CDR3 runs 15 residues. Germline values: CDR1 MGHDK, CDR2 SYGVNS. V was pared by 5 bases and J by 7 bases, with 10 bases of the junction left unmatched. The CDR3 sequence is CASSFRTGPFEKLFF. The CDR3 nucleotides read TGTGCCAGCAGTTTTCGGACAGGCCCCTTTGAAAAACTGTTTTTT. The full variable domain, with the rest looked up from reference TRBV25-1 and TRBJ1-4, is EADIYQTPRYLVIGTGKKITLECSQTMGHDKMYWYQQDPGMELHLIHYSYGVNSTEKGDLSSESTVSRIRTEHFPLTLESARPSHTSQYLCASSFRTGPFEKLFFGSGTQLSVL.

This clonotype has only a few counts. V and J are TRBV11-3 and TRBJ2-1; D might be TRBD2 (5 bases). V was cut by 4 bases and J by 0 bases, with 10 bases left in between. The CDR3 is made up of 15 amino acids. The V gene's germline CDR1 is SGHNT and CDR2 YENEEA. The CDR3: CASSSTGNSYNEQFF. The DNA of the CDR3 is TGTGCCAGCAGCTCCACCGGGAACTCCTACAATGAGCAGTTCTTC.

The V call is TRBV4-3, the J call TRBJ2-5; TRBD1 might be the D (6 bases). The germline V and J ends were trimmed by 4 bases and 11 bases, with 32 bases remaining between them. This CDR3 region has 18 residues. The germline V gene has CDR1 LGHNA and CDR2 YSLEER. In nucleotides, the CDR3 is TGCGCCAGCAGCCCACAAGGGGGAGCTCCGGGGTACTACAATGAGCAGTACTTC. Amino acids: CASSPQGGAPGYYNEQYF.

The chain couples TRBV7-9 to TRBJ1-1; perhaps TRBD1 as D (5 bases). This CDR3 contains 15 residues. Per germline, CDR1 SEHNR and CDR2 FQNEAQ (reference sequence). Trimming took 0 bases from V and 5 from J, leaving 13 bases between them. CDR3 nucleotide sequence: TGTGCCAGCAGCTTAGCTGCAGGGAGGGATACTGAAGCTTTCTTT. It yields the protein CASSLAAGRDTEAFF.

The CDR3, as DNA: TGTGCCAGCGCTACCTACAGGAGAGAAAAACTGTTTTTT. It translates to CASATYRREKLFF. The rearrangement uses TRBV4-2 and TRBJ1-4; D may be TRBD1 (5 bases). CDR1 is LGHNA, CDR2 YNFKEQ, per germline. V was trimmed by 8 bases and J by 8 bases, leaving 15 bases between them. The CDR3 consists of 13 residues.

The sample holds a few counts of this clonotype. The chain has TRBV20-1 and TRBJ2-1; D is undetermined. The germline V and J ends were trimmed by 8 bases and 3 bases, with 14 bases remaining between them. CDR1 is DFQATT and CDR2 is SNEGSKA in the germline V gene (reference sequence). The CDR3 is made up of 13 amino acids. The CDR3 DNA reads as TGCAGTCCCAGGTCGCGGAGCTACAATGAGCAGTTCTTC. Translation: CSPRSRSYNEQFF.

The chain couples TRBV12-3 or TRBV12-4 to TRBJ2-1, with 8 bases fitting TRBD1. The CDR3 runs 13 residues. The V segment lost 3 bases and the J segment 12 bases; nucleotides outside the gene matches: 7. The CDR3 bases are TGTGCCAGCAGTTTCGGACAGGGACTGGGGCAGTTCTTC. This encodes CASSFGQGLGQFF.